Listed here are 32 T cell receptor beta chains from one sample, sequenced in a study of blood T cells in healthy people across ages. Primed by a sample-barcoded 5' primer and a J-beta primer mix, a second PCR proceeded for 7 to 11 cycles. Each CDR3 protein gets one entry after TCRdb re-called the 5' RACE reads with MiXCR. This table has about 640,000 distinct CDR3 sequences, roughly 41% appearing once. Source material: blood. Receptors originate from an elderly man in good health.

This clonotype was seen a handful of times. V is TRBV4-2 and J is TRBJ2-7; perhaps TRBD1 as D (7 bases). The CDR3 loop spans 15 amino acids. The V end lost 2 bases, the J end lost 2 bases, and 13 bases lay between the germline ends. Germline V CDR1 and CDR2: LGHNA, YNFKEQ. CDR3 in DNA: TGTGCCAGCAGCCAAAGGGCAGGGGGGACCTACGAGCAGTACTTC. As protein: CASSQRAGGTYEQYF.

The chain uses TRBV19 and TRBJ1-2, with 7 bases fitting TRBD1. V shed 5 bases, J shed 2 bases, and the junction held 5 bases outside the gene matches. Per the germline V gene, CDR1 is LNHDA and CDR2 is SQIVND (reference sequence). The CDR3 runs 14 residues. The CDR3 region is CASSPGQMNYGYTF. The CDR3 DNA follows: TGTGCCAGTAGTCCGGGACAGATGAACTATGGCTACACCTTC. Full variable domain (missing parts from reference TRBV19 and TRBJ1-2): DGGITQSPKYLFRKEGQNVTLSCEQNLNHDAMYWYRQDPGQGLRLIYYSQIVNDFQKGDIAEGYSVSREKKESFPLTVTSAQKNPTAFYLCASSPGQMNYGYTFGSGTRLTVV.

This clonotype occurred a few times. This chain joins TRBV30 and TRBJ1-2, with D uncertain. Trimming removed 3 bases from V and 7 bases from J, with 12 bases in between. The CDR3 is made up of 12 amino acids. In germline, CDR1 is GTSNPN, CDR2 SVGIG (reference sequence). The CDR3 nucleotides are TGTGCCTGGAGCGTCCCGTCCGGTGGCTACACCTTC. The encoded protein is CAWSVPSGGYTF.

This sequence joins TRBV7-6 and TRBJ2-5, with D tentatively TRBD1 or TRBD2 (5 bases each). Germline-derived CDR1 and CDR2 are SGHVS and FNYEAQ. V lost 5 bases, J lost 4 bases, and 14 bases lay in between. The CDR3 spans 14 residues. The CDR3: CASSGRDRGETQYF. The CDR3 nucleotides read TGTGCCAGCAGCGGCCGGGACCGAGGAGAGACCCAGTACTTC.

V usage is TRBV12-3 or TRBV12-4 and J usage is TRBJ1-5, with TRBD1 as a possible D gene (5 bases). V lost 8 bases to trimming and J lost 2 bases, with 19 bases between them. CDR3 size: 16 residues. In DNA, the CDR3 is TGTGCCAGCCCGTCGAATGGGCAAGGGGGCAATCAGCCCCAGCATTTT. Residues: CASPSNGQGGNQPQHF.

This clonotype came up a few times. Because the CDR3's place on the DNA is in doubt, the DNA is left out and the CDR3 is given as listed by TCRdb. V gene TRBV9 combines with J gene TRBJ2-4; the D call TRBD1 from the table was never checked on the DNA. Germline V CDR1 and CDR2: SGDLS, YYNGEE. The CDR3 totals 12 residues, both ends included. CDR3: CASSVGAGTPYF.

With regard to this clonotype: A junction boundary mismatches the germline segment, possibly from a read error. V is TRBV4-1 and J is TRBJ2-7, with 8 bases identical to TRBD1. Germline V lookup: CDR1 MGHRA, CDR2 YSYEKL. CDR3 length equals 14 residues. The CDR3 region is CASSPPDRVWERYF. Written as DNA, the CDR3 is TGCGCCAGCAGCCCCCCGGACAGGGTGTGGGAGCGGTACTTC.

The chain links TRBV20-1 to TRBJ2-7; 15 bases fit TRBD2. This CDR3 is built from 17 residues. Trimming removed 3 bases from V and 0 bases from J; junction bases left unmatched: 6. Germline assignment: CDR1 DFQATT and CDR2 SNEGSKA (reference sequence). CDR3 nucleotide sequence: TGCAGTGCTAGTGGGACTAGCGGGGGGCCAAGCTCCTACGAGCAGTACTTC. It is translated as CSASGTSGGPSSYEQYF.

The chain joins TRBV6-2 or TRBV6-3 to TRBJ1-6; D might be TRBD1 (5 bases). Looked up from germline, CDR1 is MNHEY and CDR2 is SVGEGT. The length of the CDR3 is 16 residues. The ends were cut back, 2 bases at V and 7 bases at J, with 15 bases in the middle. This CDR3 reads CASSYGTGNRNSPLHF. CDR3 DNA: TGTGCCAGCAGTTACGGCACAGGCAATAGGAATTCACCCCTCCACTTT.

This clonotype was counted between two and nine times. The V gene is TRBV7-8, the J gene TRBJ2-3, with D possibly TRBD2 on 6 matching bases. Trimming shortened V by 4 bases and J by 4 bases, and 15 bases separated the two germline ends. Looked up from germline, CDR1 is SGHVS and CDR2 is FQNEAQ. The length of the CDR3 is 15 residues. The CDR3, as DNA: TGTGCCAGCAGCTCTGCCGGGAGTCAGGCAGATACGCAGTATTTT. This gives the protein CASSSAGSQADTQYF.

In its sample, this clonotype was seen many times. The CDR3 region is CASSVETGGSPLHF. In DNA, the CDR3 is TGTGCCAGCAGCGTCGAAACAGGGGGTTCACCCCTCCACTTT. The rearrangement links TRBV9 to TRBJ1-6, with 8 bases fitting TRBD1. This CDR3 is built from 14 residues. With 2 bases clipped from V and 9 bases from J, the junction kept 4 bases outside the gene matches. The V gene's germline CDR1 is SGDLS and CDR2 YYNGEE.

The rearrangement joins TRBV3-1 to TRBJ2-7; D remains ambiguous. From germline, CDR1 is LGHDT and CDR2 YNNKEL (reference sequence). V was clipped by 4 bases and J by 8 bases, with 21 bases between them. There are 15 residues in the CDR3. CDR3 bases: TGTGCCAGCAGCCGACGGAAGGGCTCCTACAATAAGCAGTACTTC. It codes for CASSRRKGSYNKQYF.

This clonotype has at least ten counts. V gene TRBV29-1 combines with J gene TRBJ2-7; 8 bases are shared with TRBD2. The V gene end was trimmed by 7 bases and the J gene end by 3 bases; junction bases not matched to a gene: 8. The germline CDR1 and CDR2 sequences are SQVTM and ANQGSEA. The CDR3 consists of 13 residues. This CDR3 reads CSAGRGLGYEQYF. The DNA for the CDR3 is TGCAGCGCCGGGAGGGGGTTAGGCTACGAGCAGTACTTC.

This clonotype showed up many times. V usage is TRBV7-2 and J usage is TRBJ2-5; the match to TRBD1 covers 11 bases. The CDR3 runs 14 residues. J lost 5 bases, V lost 8 bases, and 7 bases had no gene match. Per germline, CDR1 SGHTA and CDR2 FQGNSA. The CDR3 nucleotides are TGTGCCAGCGGCGGACAGGGGGCTGTCGAGACCCAGTACTTC. This translates into CASGGQGAVETQYF.

The J gene is TRBJ2-1, the V gene TRBV25-1; TRBD2 aligns across 10 bases. Losses at the gene ends were 9 bases for V and 2 bases for J; bases not matched to a gene: 7. Per germline, CDR1 MGHDK and CDR2 SYGVNS. This CDR3 spans 15 amino acids. The CDR3 loop is CASNPSGRAYNEQFF. CDR3 coding DNA: TGTGCCAGTAACCCTAGCGGGAGAGCCTACAATGAGCAGTTCTTC.

This chain links TRBV20-1 with TRBJ2-1; the match to TRBD2 covers 10 bases. The V and J ends lost 5 bases and 0 bases, in that order; junction bases with no gene match: 4. The CDR3 loop spans 15 amino acids. Germline loops: CDR1 DFQATT, CDR2 SNEGSKA (reference sequence). Written as DNA, the CDR3 is TGCAGTGCTTACCGACTAGCGGGCTCCTACAATGAGCAGTTCTTC. Translation gives CSAYRLAGSYNEQFF.

This chain connects TRBV25-1 to TRBJ1-1; 9 bases are shared with TRBD1. The length of the CDR3 is 15 residues. With V trimmed by 6 bases and J by 5 bases, 10 bases remained unmatched. CDR1 MGHDK and CDR2 SYGVNS come from the germline V gene. The CDR3 DNA reads TGTGCCAGCAGGCTAAAACAGGGGGCAGGAACTGAAGCTTTCTTT. It encodes CASRLKQGAGTEAFF.

The table lists this clonotype with a few counts. The genes are TRBV6-5 and TRBJ2-7; D unresolved. The CDR3 consists of 15 residues. Germline V gene sequence: CDR1 MNHEY, CDR2 SVGAGI. Trimming removed 0 bases from V and 2 bases from J, with 11 bases in between. The CDR3 loop is CASSYSLLGTYEQYF. CDR3 nucleotide sequence: TGTGCCAGCAGTTACTCATTGCTGGGGACCTACGAGCAGTACTTC.

The V call is TRBV20-1, the J call TRBJ2-3; D gene ambiguous. The V and J ends lost 5 bases and 5 bases respectively, with 17 bases between them. Germline CDR1 and CDR2: DFQATT and SNEGSKA (reference sequence). This CDR3 region has 14 residues. CDR3 protein: CSAVRNRGRDTQYF. DNA for the CDR3: TGCAGTGCTGTCCGGAACAGAGGTAGAGATACGCAGTATTTT.

This chain joins TRBV7-2 and TRBJ2-4, with 8 bases that match TRBD2. This CDR3 comprises 14 residues. Germline-derived CDR1 and CDR2 are SGHTA and FQGNSA. The V segment lost 5 bases and the J segment 13 bases; nucleotides outside the gene matches: 13. CDR3 nucleotides: TGTGCCAGCAGCCGGACTAGCAGTGTGAATGAGCAGTACTTC. Amino acid sequence: CASSRTSSVNEQYF.

The V and J genes are TRBV6-6 and TRBJ2-1; 7 bases match TRBD1. Losses at the gene ends were 3 bases for V and 5 bases for J; bases not matched to a gene: 7. The length of the CDR3 is 15 residues. Germline V CDR1 and CDR2: MNHNY, SVGAGI (reference sequence). CDR3 nucleotides: TGTGCCAGCAGTTATGCGAGACAGGGACACAATGAGCAGTTCTTC. Translation gives CASSYARQGHNEQFF.

V and J are TRBV20-1 and TRBJ2-7; the D gene could be TRBD1 or TRBD2 (5 bases each). The last part of the DNA fits TRBJ2-5 better; the J call may be wrong. Germline assignment: CDR1 DFQATT and CDR2 SNEGSKA (reference sequence). The CDR3 length is 15 residues. For the CDR3, the DNA is TGCAGTGCTACCACCGACCACCGGGGCCCCCGGACCCAGTACTTC. Residues: CSATTDHRGPRTQYF.

This sequence joins TRBV28 and TRBJ2-5; D not certain. Trimming left V 5 bases short and J 5 bases short, with 15 bases between. There are 14 residues in the CDR3. Per germline, CDR1 MDHEN and CDR2 SYDVKM. The CDR3 loop is CASSNAQVWETQYF. The CDR3 DNA reads TGTGCCAGCAGTAATGCCCAGGTCTGGGAGACCCAGTACTTC.

The rearrangement uses TRBV11-2 and TRBJ2-3; the match to TRBD2 covers 8 bases. The CDR3 is 16 amino acids. V lost 7 bases, J lost 6 bases, and 15 bases stayed unmatched. Germline V gene lookup returns CDR1 SGHAT and CDR2 FQNNGV. In DNA, the CDR3 is TGTGCCAGCACCCCGTTCCAAAGCGGGGGAGGGGATACGCAGTATTTT. It encodes CASTPFQSGGGDTQYF. Full variable domain (remainder filled in from reference TRBV11-2 and TRBJ2-3): EAGVAQSPRYKIIEKRQSVAFWCNPISGHATLYWYQQILGQGPKLLIQFQNNGVVDDSQLPKDRFSAERLKGVDSTLKIQPAKLEDSAVYLCASTPFQSGGGDTQYFGPGTRLTVL.

As for this clonotype: A clone one base away is much larger, so this may be a read error. This chain connects TRBV29-1 to TRBJ2-7, with TRBD1 matching 10 bases. The CDR3 totals 14 residues. Unmatched junction bases numbered 8, after V lost 7 bases and J lost 2 bases. CDR1 SQVTM and CDR2 ANQGSEA come from the germline V gene. CDR3 in amino acids: CSGGRDRGPYEQYF. For the CDR3, the DNA is TGCAGCGGCGGCCGGGACAGGGGTCCCTACGAGCAGTACTTC.

This chain connects TRBV9 to TRBJ2-1; 13 nucleotides match TRBD2. CDR1 is SGDLS and CDR2 is YYNGEE in the germline V gene. V lost 4 bases and J lost 5; bases outside the gene matches: 6. The CDR3 is made up of 16 amino acids. Here the CDR3 reads CASSPPGLAGNNEQFF. The DNA of the CDR3 is TGTGCCAGCAGCCCTCCGGGACTAGCGGGGAACAATGAGCAGTTCTTC.

The chain employs TRBV20-1 and TRBJ2-3; 7 positions agree with TRBD2. Per the germline V gene, CDR1 is DFQATT and CDR2 is SNEGSKA (reference sequence). Losses at the gene ends were 6 bases for V and 0 bases for J; bases not matched to a gene: 15. The CDR3 sequence is 17 residues long. The CDR3 nucleotides are TGCAGTGCCATACAGCCCACCGGGGGAGGGAGCACAGATACGCAGTATTTT. As protein: CSAIQPTGGGSTDTQYF.

This clonotype was seen more than once but under ten times. The V and J genes are TRBV27 and TRBJ1-5; TRBD1 matches at 10 bases. The germline CDR1 and CDR2 sequences are MNHEY and SMNVEV (reference sequence). J was trimmed by 2 bases and V by 8 bases; bases with no gene match: 9. The CDR3 totals 16 residues. The CDR3 reads CASGESGTGGNQPQHF. DNA of the CDR3: TGTGCCAGCGGGGAGTCCGGGACAGGGGGCAATCAGCCCCAGCATTTT.

This clonotype was picked up a small number of times. The genes are TRBV9 and TRBJ2-7, with TRBD2 matching 9 bases. Germline CDR1 is SGDLS and CDR2 is YYNGEE. This CDR3 contains 14 residues. With 3 bases clipped from V and 3 bases from J, the junction kept 4 bases outside the gene matches. This CDR3 is CASSGSSGVYEQYF. The CDR3 nucleotides are TGTGCCAGCAGCGGTTCTAGCGGGGTCTACGAGCAGTACTTC.

V usage is TRBV6-5 and J usage is TRBJ2-3; D is unclear. Germline V gives CDR1 MNHEY, CDR2 SVGAGI. The CDR3 is 15 amino acids. Trimming removed 0 bases at V and 2 bases at J, with 9 bases between. The chain's CDR3 is CASSYSNRYTDTQYF. The CDR3 region has the DNA TGTGCCAGCAGTTACTCGAATAGATACACAGATACGCAGTATTTT.

This clonotype was detected only a few times. The rearrangement joins TRBV7-2 to TRBJ1-6; the D gene is possibly TRBD1 (6 bases). Trimming took 1 base from V and 9 from J, leaving 13 bases between them. The CDR3 sequence is 15 residues long. Germline V gene lookup returns CDR1 SGHTA and CDR2 FQGNSA. The CDR3, as DNA: TGTGCCAGCAGCTTAGTTGGGGGGCAGGGTTCACCCCTCCACTTT. Translating it yields CASSLVGGQGSPLHF.

The chain recombines TRBV6-6 with TRBJ2-1, with D possibly matching TRBD1 (6 bases). Germline-derived CDR1 and CDR2 are MNHNY and SVGAGI (reference sequence). The CDR3 contains 13 residues. Deletions cut 4 bases from V and 10 bases from J, with 14 bases between. CDR3: CASSSQTGVEQFF. DNA of the CDR3: TGTGCCAGCAGTTCGCAGACAGGAGTAGAGCAGTTCTTC.